The present T cell receptor (beta chain) was sequenced within a study of cytomegalovirus exposure and HLA in healthy donors. Study findings and constraints: The study listed under 200 cytomegalovirus-associated TCR beta chains. Of the V segments, some could not be distinguished, including TRBV6-2 and TRBV6-3, and were excluded. Cytomegalovirus status was reportedly diagnosed by the classifier with high specificity and sensitivity.

Use of 60 Vbeta and 13 Jbeta primers characterized the PCR. The assay was immunoSEQ multiplex PCR, and TCRdb's table has in-frame clones only and misses some. Of about 140,000 clones listed, 65% to 85% were seen once; the top ten hold less than 3%. A remark on this clone: The antigen remains undetermined.

The CDR3 runs to 14 residues. V gave up 8 bases and J gave up 5 bases, with 18 bases separating them. Germline V gene lookup returns CDR1 WNHNN and CDR2 SYGVQD (reference sequence). This sequence originates from a man aged 45-65 years in good health and CMV-seronegative. The chain has TRBV10-1 and TRBJ2-5; the D gene is possibly TRBD2 (5 bases). Sequencing was performed on PBMCs. CDR3 in DNA: TGCGCCAGCGGTGGGAGCGGACCTCAGGAGACCCAGTACTTC. Translation gives CASGGSGPQETQYF.